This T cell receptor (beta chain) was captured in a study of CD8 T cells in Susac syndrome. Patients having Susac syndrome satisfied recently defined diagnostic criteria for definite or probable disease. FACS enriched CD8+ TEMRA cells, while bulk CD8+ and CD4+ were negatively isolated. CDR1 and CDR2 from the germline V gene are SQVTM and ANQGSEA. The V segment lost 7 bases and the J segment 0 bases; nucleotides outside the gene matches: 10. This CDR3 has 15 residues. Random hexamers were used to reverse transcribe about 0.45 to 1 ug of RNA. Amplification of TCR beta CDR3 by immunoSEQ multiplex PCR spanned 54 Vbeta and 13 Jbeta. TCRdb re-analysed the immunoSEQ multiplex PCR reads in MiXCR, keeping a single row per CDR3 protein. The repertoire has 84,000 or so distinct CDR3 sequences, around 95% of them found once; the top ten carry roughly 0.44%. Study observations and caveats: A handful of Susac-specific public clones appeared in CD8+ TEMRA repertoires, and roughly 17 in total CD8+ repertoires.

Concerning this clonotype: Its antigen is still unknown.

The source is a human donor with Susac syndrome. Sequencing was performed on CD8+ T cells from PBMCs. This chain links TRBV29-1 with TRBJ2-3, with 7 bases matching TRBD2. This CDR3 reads CSADLSGPSTDTQYF. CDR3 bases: TGCAGCGCTGACCTTAGCGGGCCCAGCACAGATACGCAGTATTTT.